Only one count was recorded for the clone carrying this TCR beta chain. The data are from a study of blood T cell repertoires in COVID-19. Background on the study: The origin of the acute and convalescent COVID-19 samples was the United States, Italy and Spain. The analysed material was cDNA or gDNA that came from T cells, B-cell-depleted T cells, or PBMCs.

Trimming removed 2 bases from V and 0 bases from J, with 14 bases in between. CDR1 is MNHEY and CDR2 is SMNVEV in the germline V gene (reference sequence). The CDR3 runs 17 residues. Original processing methods: From reference gene primer amplification, estimates of nucleated cell counts were derived. The protocol was immunoSEQ multiplex PCR, while the TCRdb copy is restricted to in-frame clones and leaves out a portion. V and J calls and clone size are given by that table; D and trimming were obtained from the DNA. Of 170,000 or so clones in the sample, 90% were seen once. The TCR comes from a man between 45 and 60 years old with acute or convalescent COVID-19. The chain uses TRBV27 and TRBJ1-3; TRBD1 is a possible D gene (6 bases). The material sequenced was peripheral blood. CDR3 sequence reads: CASSLRDTPISGNTIYF. Here the CDR3 DNA reads TGTGCCAGCAGTTTACGGGACACCCCTATCTCTGGAAACACCATATATTTT.